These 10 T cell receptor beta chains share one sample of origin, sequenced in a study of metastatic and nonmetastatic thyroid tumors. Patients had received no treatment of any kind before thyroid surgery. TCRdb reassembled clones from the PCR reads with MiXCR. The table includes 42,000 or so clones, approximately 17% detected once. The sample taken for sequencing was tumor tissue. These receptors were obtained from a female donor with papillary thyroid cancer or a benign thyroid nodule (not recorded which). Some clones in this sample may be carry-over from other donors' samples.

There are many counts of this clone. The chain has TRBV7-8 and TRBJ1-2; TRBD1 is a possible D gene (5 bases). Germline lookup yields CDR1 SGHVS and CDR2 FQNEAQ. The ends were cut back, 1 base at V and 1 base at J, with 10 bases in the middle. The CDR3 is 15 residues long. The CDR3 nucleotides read TGTGCCAGCAGCTTAGAGGGCAGGGATAACTATGGCTACACCTTC. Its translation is CASSLEGRDNYGYTF.

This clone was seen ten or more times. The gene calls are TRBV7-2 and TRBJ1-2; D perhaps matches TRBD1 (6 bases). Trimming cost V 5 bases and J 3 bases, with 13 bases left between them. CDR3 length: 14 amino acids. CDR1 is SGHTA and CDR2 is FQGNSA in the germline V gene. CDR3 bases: TGTGCCAGCAGCGCCATACAGGGATACTATGGCTACACCTTC. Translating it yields CASSAIQGYYGYTF.

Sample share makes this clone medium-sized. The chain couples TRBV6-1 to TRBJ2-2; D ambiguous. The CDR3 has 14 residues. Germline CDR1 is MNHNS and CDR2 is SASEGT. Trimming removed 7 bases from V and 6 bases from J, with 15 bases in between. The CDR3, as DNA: TGTGCCAGCAAGGCCTTACAAAGGTCCGGGGAGCTGTTTTTT. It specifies CASKALQRSGELFF.

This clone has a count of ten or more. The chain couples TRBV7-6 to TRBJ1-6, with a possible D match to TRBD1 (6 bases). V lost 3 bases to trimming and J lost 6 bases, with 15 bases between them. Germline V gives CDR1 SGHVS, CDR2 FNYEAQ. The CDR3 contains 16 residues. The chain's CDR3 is CASSLSQGPTNSPLHF. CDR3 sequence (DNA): TGTGCCAGCAGCTTGTCACAGGGTCCTACTAATTCACCCCTCCACTTT.

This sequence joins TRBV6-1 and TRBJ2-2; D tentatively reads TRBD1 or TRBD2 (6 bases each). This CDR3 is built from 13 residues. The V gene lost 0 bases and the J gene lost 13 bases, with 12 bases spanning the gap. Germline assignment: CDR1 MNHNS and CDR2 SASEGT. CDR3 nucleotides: TGTGCCAGCAGTGAAGCGCTAGGGGGGAGGCTGTTTTTT. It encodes CASSEALGGRLFF.

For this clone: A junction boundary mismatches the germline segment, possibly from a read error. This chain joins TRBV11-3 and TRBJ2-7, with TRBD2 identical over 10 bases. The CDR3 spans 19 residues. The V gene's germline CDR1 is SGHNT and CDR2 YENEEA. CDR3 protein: CASILVSGRLGAGGYEQYF. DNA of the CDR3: TGTGCCAGCATCTTAGTTAGCGGGAGGCTTGGGGCTGGAGGTTACGAGCAGTACTTC.

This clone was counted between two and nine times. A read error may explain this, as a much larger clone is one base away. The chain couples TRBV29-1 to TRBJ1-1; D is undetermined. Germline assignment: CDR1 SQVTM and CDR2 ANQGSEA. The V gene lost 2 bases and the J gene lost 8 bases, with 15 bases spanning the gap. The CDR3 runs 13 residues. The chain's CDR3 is CSVEPLPEKEAFF. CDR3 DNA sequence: TGCAGCGTTGAACCTCTCCCTGAGAAGGAAGCTTTCTTT. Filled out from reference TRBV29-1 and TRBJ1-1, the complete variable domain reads SAVISQKPSRDICQRGTSLTIQCQVDSQVTMMFWYRQQPGQSLTLIATANQGSEATYESGFVIDKFPISRPNLTFSTLTVSNMSPEDSSIYLCSVEPLPEKEAFFGQGTRLTVV.

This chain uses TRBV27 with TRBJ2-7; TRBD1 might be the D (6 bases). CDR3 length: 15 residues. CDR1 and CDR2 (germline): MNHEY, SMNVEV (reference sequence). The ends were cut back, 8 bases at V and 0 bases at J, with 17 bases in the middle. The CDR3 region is CASSMRTVSSYEQYF. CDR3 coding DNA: TGTGCCAGCTCCATGCGGACAGTCAGCTCCTACGAGCAGTACTTC.

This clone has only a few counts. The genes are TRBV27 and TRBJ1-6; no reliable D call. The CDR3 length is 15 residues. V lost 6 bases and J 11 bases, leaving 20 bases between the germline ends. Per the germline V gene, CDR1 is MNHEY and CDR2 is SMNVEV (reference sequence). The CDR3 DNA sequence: TGTGCCAGCAGCGAGCTGGAAAAGAAAGCTCCACCCCTCCACTTT. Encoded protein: CASSELEKKAPPLHF.

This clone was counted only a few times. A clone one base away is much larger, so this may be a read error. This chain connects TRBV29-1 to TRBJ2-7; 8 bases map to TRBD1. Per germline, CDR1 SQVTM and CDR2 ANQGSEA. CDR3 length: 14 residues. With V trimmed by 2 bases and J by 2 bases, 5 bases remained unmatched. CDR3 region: CSVERTGFTYEQYF. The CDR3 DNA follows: TGCAGCGTTGAACGGACAGGGTTTACCTACGAGCAGTACTTC.